The following is a TCR beta chain sequence with its context. CDR3 length: 15 residues. The germline V and J ends were trimmed by 4 bases and 5 bases, with 18 bases remaining between them. Per germline, CDR1 LGHDT and CDR2 YNNKEL (reference sequence). Patients picked for sequencing had shown CD8+CD57+ cell expansion detected by flow cytometry. This sample was included in a study of CD8+CD57+ T cells in acquired aplastic anemia. Across the study: The average for DNA from sorted CD4+ and CD8+ cells was roughly 3 ug.

Profiling of TCR beta VDJ combinations and CDR3 sequences used genomic DNA as template. TCRdb used MiXCR to reprocess the reads, holding one entry per CDR3 protein. The data hold about 470,000 distinct CDR3 sequences, with 25% to 40% observed a single time. The receptor was isolated from a human donor with aplastic anemia. The sequenced sample consisted of sorted CD4+, CD8+, or CD8+CD57+ T cells (not recorded which) from PBMCs. This chain connects TRBV3-1 to TRBJ2-7, with a possible D match to TRBD1 (5 bases). CDR3 amino acids: CASSRRVQVSHEQYF. DNA for the CDR3: TGTGCCAGCAGCCGCAGAGTACAGGTTTCCCACGAGCAGTACTTC.